The rows below give T cell receptor beta chains drawn from one sample of a study of T cell repertoires in cytomegalovirus infection. MiXCR, run by TCRdb on the reads, gives a single entry per CDR3 protein. Counted here are about 700,000 distinct CDR3 sequences, 30% to 35% occurring once; the ten biggest clones make up 15% to 20%. Their recognized antigens are unknown. Material: cultured PBMCs, obtained from culture after CMV antigen stimulation. All receptors derive from a human donor in good health (CMV status not recorded). Some clones in this sample may be carry-over from other donors' samples. The CDR3 runs from the conserved cysteine through the conserved F or W. A D gene is named only where the DNA matches it firmly. Where a row states a size, it is once, few, many or the class of an expanded clone; other rows omit it.

j_call d_call cdr3_length v_call clone_size cdr3_aa cdr3_nt
TRBJ1-2 TRBD1 15 TRBV19 few CASKRGRSSYYGYTF TGTGCCAGTAAAAGGGGGCGCTCCTCCTACTATGGCTACACCTTC
TRBJ1-6 NA 17 TRBV13 once CASSLVRVGSYNSPLHF TGTGCCAGCAGCTTAGTTCGTGTGGGCTCCTATAATTCACCCCTCCACTTT
TRBJ1-5 TRBD1 13 TRBV6-1 few CASSYDRVQPQHF TGTGCCAGCAGTTACGACAGGGTTCAGCCCCAGCATTTT
TRBJ2-1 TRBD2 13 TRBV6-6 NA CATAVAGIGEQFF TGTGCCACGGCAGTAGCGGGAATTGGTGAGCAGTTCTTC
TRBJ1-5 TRBD1 16 TRBV6-2/TRBV6-3 few CASWTGTGEGNQPQHF TGTGCCAGCTGGACCGGGACAGGGGAGGGCAATCAGCCCCAGCATTTT
TRBJ1-4 NA 13 TRBV29-1 NA CSVVRAGNEKLFF TGCAGCGTTGTAAGGGCAGGGAATGAAAAACTGTTTTTT
TRBJ2-1 NA 15 TRBV4-2 NA CASSQEAGPWNEQFF TGTGCCAGCAGCCAAGAGGCGGGGCCGTGGAATGAGCAGTTCTTC
TRBJ1-6 NA 15 TRBV20-1 NA CSARPRGGLNSPLHF TGCAGTGCTAGACCTAGGGGGGGTCTTAATTCACCCCTCCACTTT
TRBJ2-1 NA 17 TRBV2 few CARGNPGGAGPNLEQFF TGTGCCAGAGGGAACCCGGGCGGGGCGGGGCCTAATCTTGAGCAGTTCTTC
TRBJ2-3 TRBD2 16 TRBV5-4 NA CASSIRLAGASDTQYF TGTGCCAGCAGCATCAGACTAGCGGGAGCATCTGATACGCAGTATTTT
TRBJ2-1 NA 15 TRBV5-6 NA CASSLGPYGPNEQFF TGTGCCAGCAGCTTGGGACCGTATGGGCCGAATGAGCAGTTCTTC
TRBJ2-1 NA 13 TRBV19 NA CASNQPGHNEQFF TGTGCCAGTAACCAACCCGGGCACAATGAGCAGTTCTTC
TRBJ1-2 TRBD1 15 TRBV6-1 NA CASSDGQGRVDGYTF TGTGCCAGCAGTGACGGACAGGGGAGAGTTGATGGCTACACCTTC
TRBJ2-5 NA 14 TRBV4-2 NA CASSQGGPKETQYF TGTGCCAGCAGCCAAGGGGGACCCAAAGAGACCCAGTACTTC
TRBJ1-2 NA 13 TRBV20-1 NA CSARVPPVHGYTF TGCAGTGCTAGAGTACCCCCGGTTCATGGCTACACCTTC
TRBJ2-4 TRBD2 18 TRBV4-1 few CASSQGLAGPLAKNIQYF TGCGCCAGCAGCCAAGGGCTAGCGGGACCGCTAGCCAAAAACATTCAGTACTTC